The present TCR beta chain was sequenced within a study of human CD8 memory T cell subsets. Scientists made TCR beta libraries using UMI-labeled 5' RACE. No DNA is given; TCRdb re-called the 5' RACE reads and lists each CDR3 protein once. In all, the sample yields 6,500 to 7,000 distinct CDR3 sequences. Judged by frequency, this clonotype is medium-sized. Antigen unknown. CDR3 length: 12 residues. CDR1 and CDR2 (germline): SGHRS, YFSETQ. Overall study results and limits: Chao1 estimates indicated that stem-like memory T cells may be more diverse than precursor exhausted T cells. Minimal repertoire overlap was seen between stem-like memory T cells and precursor exhausted T cells.

The clonotype was recovered from a human donor in good health. The chain combines TRBV5-1 with TRBJ2-1. The material sequenced was CD8+ T cells from PBMCs. CDR3 protein: CASNLNDWEQFF.